This TCR beta chain was observed in a study of tumor-infiltrating lymphocytes in primary liver carcinoma. Regarding the study as a whole: Tumor-adjacent and tumor-blood pairs displayed less overlap than did pairs of tumor regions.

This clonotype was observed a single time. What it binds is unknown. Germline V gene data show CDR1 as MDHEN and CDR2 as SYDVKM. The CDR3 runs to 15 residues. Trimming shortened V by 6 bases and J by 1 base, and 14 bases separated the two germline ends. Unsorted bulk tissue of roughly 20-34 mg yielded co-extracted RNA and DNA. Surgical resection was the treatment these patients received for primary liver carcinoma. The investigators made TCR beta cDNA from roughly 460 ng total RNA, using a constant-region primer. The TCR beta library was amplified through three nested multiplex PCR rounds in a modified ARM-PCR procedure. The first two PCR rounds, roughly 11 cycles each, used TRBV1-TRBV30 forward primers and a C-beta reverse primer. TCRdb used MiXCR to reprocess the multiplex PCR reads, holding one entry per CDR3 protein. The table lists 99,000 or so distinct CDR3 sequences, approximately 71% of them singletons.

V usage is TRBV28 and J usage is TRBJ2-3; D not resolved. The TCR was taken from a woman aged 60-75 years with primary liver carcinoma and hepatitis B virus infection. Sequenced material: liver tumor tissue from sampling region 5. As to subset: tumor region T5, tumor centre. The DNA of the CDR3 is TGTGCCAGCAGCGTACCGGACCGTGGCACAGATACGCAGTATTTT. This encodes CASSVPDRGTDTQYF. Supplemented by reference TRBV28 and TRBJ2-3, the full variable domain reads DVKVTQSSRYLVKRTGEKVFLECVQDMDHENMFWYRQDPGLGLRLIYFSYDVKMKEKGDIPEGYSVSREKKERFSLILESASTNQTSMYLCASSVPDRGTDTQYFGPGTRLTVL.